Each of the 25 T cell receptor beta chains below was sequenced from the same sample in a study of CD8 T cells in Susac syndrome. Random hexamers were used to reverse transcribe an amount of roughly 0.5 to 1 ug RNA. TCRdb reprocessed the immunoSEQ multiplex PCR reads with MiXCR, giving one entry per CDR3 protein. The sample shows approximately 57,000 distinct CDR3 sequences, 95% of them seen only once. The material sequenced was CD8+ T cells from PBMCs. Source of these receptors: a human donor with Susac syndrome.

CDR3 DNA: TGTGCCAGCAGCTATAGGGAGAATTCACCCCTCCACTTT. Amino acid sequence: CASSYRENSPLHF. The chain is built from TRBV11-2 and TRBJ1-6; no reliable D call. Germline loops: CDR1 SGHAT, CDR2 FQNNGV. The CDR3 has 13 amino acids. The ends were cut back, 4 bases at V and 7 bases at J, with 8 bases in the middle.

This chain connects TRBV29-1 to TRBJ1-2; 7 bases are shared with TRBD1. The CDR3 consists of 15 residues. V lost 0 bases to trimming and J lost 4 bases; unmatched junction nucleotides: 8. Germline values: CDR1 SQVTM, CDR2 ANQGSEA. CDR3 region: CSVEEMDRSIYGYTF. Here the CDR3 DNA reads TGCAGCGTTGAAGAGATGGACAGGTCCATCTATGGCTACACCTTC.

The chain recombines TRBV3-1 with TRBJ2-5, with D possibly being TRBD2 (6 bases). Per the germline V gene, CDR1 is LGHDT and CDR2 is YNNKEL (reference sequence). Deletions cut 4 bases from V and 1 base from J, with 10 bases between. This CDR3 contains 14 residues. CDR3 nucleotides: TGTGCCAGCAGCCGACCGGGACTCCAAGAGACCCAGTACTTC. Translated: CASSRPGLQETQYF.

The chain couples TRBV24-1 to TRBJ2-3, with unresolved D. Germline lookup yields CDR1 KGHDR and CDR2 SFDVKD. The CDR3 totals 13 residues. Deletions cut 1 base from V and 5 bases from J, with 6 bases between. Here the CDR3 DNA reads TGTGCCACCAGTGATTTACTGGGAGATACGCAGTATTTT. Translating it yields CATSDLLGDTQYF.

The table lists this clonotype with a count of one. The gene calls are TRBV14 and TRBJ2-7, with D perhaps TRBD1 or TRBD2 (5 bases each). Looked up from germline, CDR1 is SGHDN and CDR2 is FVKESK. Trimming took 1 base from V and 2 from J, leaving 12 bases between them. The CDR3 runs 15 residues. CDR3 DNA sequence: TGTGCCAGCAGCCAAGCGTCGGGGCTCACCTACGAGCAGTACTTC. Its translation: CASSQASGLTYEQYF.

The chain has TRBV27 and TRBJ2-7; D is possibly TRBD1 or TRBD2 (6 bases each). CDR3 length equals 15 residues. Per the germline V gene, CDR1 is MNHEY and CDR2 is SMNVEV (reference sequence). Trimming pared 7 bases from V and 0 bases from J, leaving 16 bases between. The CDR3 here is CASTGPGAFSYEQYF. The CDR3 DNA reads TGTGCCAGCACCGGACCGGGGGCCTTCTCCTACGAGCAGTACTTC.

This clonotype was found once. This rearrangement joins TRBV12-3 or TRBV12-4 to TRBJ2-1; tentative D call: TRBD1 (5 bases). V was cut by 7 bases and J by 8 bases, with 9 bases left in between. The CDR3 extends over 11 amino acids. The DNA for the CDR3 is TGTGCCAGCACCCTCAGGGATGAGCAGTTCTTC. Translation: CASTLRDEQFF.

This clonotype is a singleton in its sample. The chain uses TRBV20-1 and TRBJ1-4, with 7 bases aligning to TRBD1. Germline V gene lookup returns CDR1 DFQATT and CDR2 SNEGSKA (reference sequence). After removal of 6 bases from V and 4 bases from J, the junction contained 5 bases not matched to a gene. The length of the CDR3 is 13 residues. CDR3 sequence: CSATGQSNEKLFF. CDR3 coding DNA: TGCAGTGCCACGGGACAGAGTAATGAAAAACTGTTTTTT.

The chain employs TRBV12-3 or TRBV12-4 and TRBJ1-5, with D tentatively TRBD1 (5 bases). The CDR3 has 13 amino acids. V was cut by 6 bases and J by 6 bases, with 12 bases left in between. CDR3 loop: CASSDQGVQPQHF. CDR3 nucleotide sequence: TGTGCCAGCAGCGACCAGGGAGTTCAGCCCCAGCATTTT.

The chain has TRBV11-2 and TRBJ2-7, with 8 positions matching TRBD2. The V and J ends lost 5 bases and 4 bases, in that order; junction bases with no gene match: 4. This CDR3 region has 13 residues. Germline V CDR1 and CDR2: SGHAT, FQNNGV. CDR3 sequence: CASSTPGGYEQYF. CDR3 DNA: TGTGCCAGCAGCACCCCGGGGGGGTACGAGCAGTACTTC.

This chain connects TRBV7-2 to TRBJ1-5; TRBD1 agrees at 9 bases. After removal of 5 bases from V and 4 bases from J, the junction contained 6 bases not matched to a gene. The length of the CDR3 is 15 residues. Germline V gives CDR1 SGHTA, CDR2 FQGNSA. The CDR3 sequence is CASSRTGTGNQPQHF. The CDR3 DNA follows: TGTGCCAGCAGCCGAACCGGGACAGGGAATCAGCCCCAGCATTTT.

CDR3 nucleotide sequence: TGTGCCAGCACCCCTTCGCAGGACCCATTTCGGGAGCAGTACTTC. It translates to CASTPSQDPFREQYF. V and J are TRBV12-3 or TRBV12-4 and TRBJ2-7; D is ambiguous. This CDR3 is built from 15 residues. Trimming left V 7 bases short and J 7 bases short, with 23 bases between.

This sequence joins TRBV7-2 and TRBJ2-1; a weak D match, TRBD2 (5 bases). V was trimmed by 3 bases and J by 8 bases, leaving 11 bases between them. Germline lookup yields CDR1 SGHTA and CDR2 FQGNSA. The CDR3 is made up of 13 amino acids. In nucleotides, the CDR3 is TGTGCCAGCAGCTTCCTCGTCGGGGATGAGCAGTTCTTC. Residues: CASSFLVGDEQFF.

This clonotype was counted once. The gene calls are TRBV15 and TRBJ2-4; perhaps TRBD2 as D (5 bases). The CDR3 runs to 13 residues. The germline V gene encodes CDR1 LNHNV and CDR2 YYDKDF (reference sequence). Between the trimmed V and J ends, which lost 3 bases and 6 bases, there was a span of 9 bases. CDR3 in DNA: TGTGCCACCAGCAGCCGAGGGTTAAACATTCAGTACTTC. It specifies CATSSRGLNIQYF.

This chain connects TRBV7-2 to TRBJ1-2; D is ambiguous. There are 11 residues in the CDR3. Trimming took off 7 bases at V and 2 bases at J, with 5 bases between the two ends. Germline V gene sequence: CDR1 SGHTA, CDR2 FQGNSA. The CDR3 spells CASTDNYGYTF. The CDR3 coding sequence is TGTGCCAGCACCGACAACTATGGCTACACCTTC.

The chain recombines TRBV5-6 with TRBJ2-7, with 9 bases lining up with TRBD1. This CDR3 is built from 15 residues. Germline lookup yields CDR1 SGHDT and CDR2 YYEEEE. The V and J ends lost 3 bases and 4 bases, in that order; junction bases with no gene match: 8. In nucleotides, the CDR3 is TGTGCCAGCAGCTCATTAGGGACAGGGTCGTACGAGCAGTACTTC. Amino acids: CASSSLGTGSYEQYF.

J is TRBJ1-1 and V is TRBV5-5, with unresolved D. Trimming removed 1 base at V and 3 bases at J, with 4 bases between. The CDR3 spans 12 residues. Germline V lookup: CDR1 SGHKS, CDR2 YYEKEE (reference sequence). For the CDR3, the DNA is TGTGCCAGCAGCTTGCCTGACACTGAAGCTTTCTTT. Translated, it gives CASSLPDTEAFF.

J is TRBJ2-3 and V is TRBV7-9; D is ambiguous. The CDR3 sequence is 11 residues long. Germline lookup yields CDR1 SEHNR and CDR2 FQNEAQ (reference sequence). V was shortened by 5 bases and J by 6 bases, with 6 bases between the two germline ends. CDR3 residues: CASSHGDTQYF. The CDR3 DNA follows: TGTGCCAGCAGCCATGGGGATACGCAGTATTTT. Complete variable domain (other parts from reference TRBV7-9 and TRBJ2-3): DTGVSQNPRHKITKRGQNVTFRCDPISEHNRLYWYRQTLGQGPEFLTYFQNEAQLEKSRLLSDRFSAERPKGSFSTLEIQRTEQGDSAMYLCASSHGDTQYFGPGTRLTVL.

This chain connects TRBV11-2 to TRBJ1-2; TRBD1 aligns across 9 bases. Germline V gene sequence: CDR1 SGHAT, CDR2 FQNNGV. This CDR3 comprises 16 residues. J lost 5 bases, V lost 1 base, and 8 bases had no gene match. As DNA, the CDR3 is TGTGCCAGCAGCTTAGCCGGGACAGGGCAGAGGTATGGCTACACCTTC. Translated: CASSLAGTGQRYGYTF.

V usage is TRBV14 and J usage is TRBJ2-1, with TRBD1 identical over 7 bases. The CDR3 length is 12 residues. V shed 2 bases and J 12 bases; nucleotides not matched to a gene: 4. The germline gives CDR1 SGHDN, CDR2 FVKESK. DNA for the CDR3: TGTGCCAGCAGCCAAAACAGGGGACGGCAGTTCTTC. This codes for CASSQNRGRQFF. Using reference TRBV14 and TRBJ2-1 for the parts outside the CDR3, the full variable domain is EAGVTQFPSHSVIEKGQTVTLRCDPISGHDNLYWYRRVMGKEIKFLLHFVKESKQDESGMPNNRFLAERTGGTYSTLKVQPAELEDSGVYFCASSQNRGRQFFGPGTRLTVL.

V is TRBV9 and J is TRBJ2-3; D is ambiguous. Trimming stripped 1 base from V and 0 bases from J, with 9 bases between. The length of the CDR3 is 15 residues. CDR1 is SGDLS and CDR2 is YYNGEE in the germline V gene. CDR3 sequence: CASSVSGTSTDTQYF. The CDR3 region has the DNA TGTGCCAGCAGCGTAAGTGGTACTAGCACAGATACGCAGTATTTT.

The genes are TRBV11-2 and TRBJ1-1, with 8 bases that match TRBD1. The germline CDR1 and CDR2 sequences are SGHAT and FQNNGV. This CDR3 has 15 residues. The V gene end was trimmed by 3 bases and the J gene end by 0 bases; junction bases not matched to a gene: 3. This chain's CDR3 is CASSFWTGMNTEAFF. The CDR3 DNA reads TGTGCCAGCAGCTTTTGGACAGGGATGAACACTGAAGCTTTCTTT.

The chain couples TRBV7-2 to TRBJ1-2; the match to TRBD1 covers 7 bases. CDR3 length: 13 amino acids. Germline-derived CDR1 and CDR2 are SGHTA and FQGNSA. After removal of 3 bases from V and 3 bases from J, the junction contained 1 base not matched to a gene. CDR3 in amino acids: CASSFTGDYGYTF. CDR3 nucleotide sequence: TGTGCCAGCAGCTTTACAGGGGACTATGGCTACACCTTC.

In DNA form, the CDR3 reads TGTGCCAGTAGTTGGGCCCCCGACGCAGGGGAGCTGGGAGAGACCCAGTACTTC. The encoded protein is CASSWAPDAGELGETQYF. The genes are TRBV19 and TRBJ2-5; a weak D match, TRBD1 (6 bases). V was clipped by 5 bases and J by 4 bases, with 26 bases between them. Germline CDR1 and CDR2: LNHDA and SQIVND (reference sequence). The CDR3 is 18 residues long.

The chain carries TRBV15 and TRBJ1-6, with 10 bases aligning to TRBD1. After removal of 3 bases from V and 10 bases from J, the junction contained 3 bases not matched to a gene. From germline, CDR1 is LNHNV and CDR2 YYDKDF (reference sequence). The CDR3 length is 14 residues. CDR3 amino acids: CATSRTGGGSPLHF. CDR3 nucleotides: TGTGCCACCAGCAGGACAGGGGGCGGGTCACCCCTCCACTTT.